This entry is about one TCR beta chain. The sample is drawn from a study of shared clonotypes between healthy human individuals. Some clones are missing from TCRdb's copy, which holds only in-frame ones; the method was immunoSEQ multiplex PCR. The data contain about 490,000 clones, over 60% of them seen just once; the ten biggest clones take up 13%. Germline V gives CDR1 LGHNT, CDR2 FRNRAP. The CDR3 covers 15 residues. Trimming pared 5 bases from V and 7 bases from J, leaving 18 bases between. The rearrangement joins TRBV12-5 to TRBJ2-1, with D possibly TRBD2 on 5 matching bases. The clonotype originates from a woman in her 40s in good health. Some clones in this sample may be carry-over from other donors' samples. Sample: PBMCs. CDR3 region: CASGHTRAPKNEQFF. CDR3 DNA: TGTGCTAGTGGTCATACTAGGGCCCCGAAGAATGAGCAGTTCTTC.